In its sample, the clone carrying this T cell receptor beta chain was seen once. The data are from a study of blood T cell repertoires in COVID-19. Study context: Samples came from the United States, Italy and Spain, spanning acute and convalescent COVID-19.

The CDR3 runs to 13 residues. Trimming cost V 3 bases and J 9 bases; bases outside gene matches: 5. The authors' processing: It was from reference gene primer amplification that nucleated cell counts were estimated. The repertoire was sequenced with immunoSEQ multiplex PCR; TCRdb's copy has only in-frame clones and lacks some. D and trimming come from the DNA, and the V and J calls and clone size come from that table. The top ten hold over 2.5% of the sample, which has about 88,000 clones, over 75% seen once. The sequenced material came from peripheral blood. This chain connects TRBV12-3 or TRBV12-4 to TRBJ2-4; 7 nucleotides line up with TRBD1. The TCR sequence derives from a woman over 75 with acute or convalescent COVID-19. DNA of the CDR3: TGTGCCAGCAGTTTCCGGGACAGCGGCATTCAGTACTTC. Translated, it gives CASSFRDSGIQYF.